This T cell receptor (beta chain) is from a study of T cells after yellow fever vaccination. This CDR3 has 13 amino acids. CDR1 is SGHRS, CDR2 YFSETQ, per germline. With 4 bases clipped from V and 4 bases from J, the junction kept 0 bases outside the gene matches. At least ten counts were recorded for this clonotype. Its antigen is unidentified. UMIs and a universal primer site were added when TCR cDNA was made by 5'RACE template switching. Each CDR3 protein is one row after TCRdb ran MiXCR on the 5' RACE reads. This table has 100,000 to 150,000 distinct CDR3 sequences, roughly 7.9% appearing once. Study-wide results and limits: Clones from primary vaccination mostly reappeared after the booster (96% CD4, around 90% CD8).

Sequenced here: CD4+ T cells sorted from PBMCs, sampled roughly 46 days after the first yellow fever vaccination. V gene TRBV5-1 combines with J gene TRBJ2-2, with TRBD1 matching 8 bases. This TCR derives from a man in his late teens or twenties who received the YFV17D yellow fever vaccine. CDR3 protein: CASSDRGTGELFF. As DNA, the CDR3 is TGCGCCAGCAGCGACAGGGGCACCGGGGAGCTGTTTTTT.